Each of the 5 T cell receptor beta chains below was sequenced from the same sample in a study of radiation and T cells in renal cell carcinoma. The time point denotes: blood 2 weeks post-SBRT. The treatment here: 15 Gy SBRT to primary tumor, nephrectomy 4 weeks later. Profiled with immunoSEQ multiplex PCR; TCRdb holds only in-frame clones, not every one. The sample shows 70,000 or so clones, 82% of them seen only once. This material consisted of blood, taken from a patient whose treatment included radiotherapy and nephrectomy. The receptor set was obtained from a man aged 55 to 70 with renal cell carcinoma.

The V call is TRBV21-1, the J call TRBJ2-1; the table's TRBD2 call for D was not verified on the DNA. TRBV21-1 is deemed a pseudogene. This CDR3 is 14 amino acids long. The CDR3 here is CASRFQKRYNEQFF. The CDR3 bases are TGTGCCAGCAGATTTCAGAAGCGCTACAATGAGCAGTTCTTC.

J is TRBJ2-1 and V is TRBV19; 16 bases align to TRBD2. Germline V gene sequence: CDR1 LNHDA, CDR2 SQIVND (reference sequence). V dropped 2 bases and J dropped 6; count of bases not matched to a gene: 10. CDR3 size: 19 residues. This CDR3 reads CASSITGTSGRGALNEQFF. The CDR3 coding sequence is TGTGCCAGTAGTATAACCGGGACTAGCGGGAGGGGGGCCCTCAATGAGCAGTTCTTC.

V and J are TRBV28 and TRBJ2-3; unclear D gene. The CDR3 spans 14 residues. V was shortened by 2 bases and J by 2 bases, with 8 bases between the two germline ends. The germline gives CDR1 MDHEN, CDR2 SYDVKM. The CDR3 is CASSLDPNTDTQYF. The CDR3, as DNA: TGTGCCAGCAGTTTAGATCCCAACACAGATACGCAGTATTTT.

This clone appeared a few times. The V and J genes are TRBV19 and TRBJ1-5, with D perhaps TRBD1 (6 bases). Trimming pared 4 bases from V and 6 bases from J, leaving 13 bases between. Germline CDR1 and CDR2: LNHDA and SQIVND (reference sequence). CDR3 length: 14 amino acids. CDR3 DNA: TGTGCCAGTAGTAACGGGGGGCGAGGTCAGCCCCAGCATTTT. Translation: CASSNGGRGQPQHF.

The chain uses TRBV6-5 and TRBJ2-2; tentative D call: TRBD2 (6 bases). Germline loops: CDR1 MNHEY, CDR2 SVGAGI. This CDR3 comprises 14 residues. Deletions cut 2 bases from V and 4 bases from J, with 8 bases between. CDR3 region: CASSYRGGTGELFF. In nucleotides, the CDR3 is TGTGCCAGCAGTTACAGGGGAGGCACCGGGGAGCTGTTTTTT.